This T cell receptor beta chain was identified during a study of blood T cell repertoires in COVID-19 (TCRdb year 2020). About the full investigation: Samples covering the acute and convalescent phases of COVID-19 were provided by collaborators in the United States, Italy and Spain. Where available, HLA class I and class II types were taken from metadata supplied by the sample provider and were not determined by assay-based typing. The prospective study material was composed of cDNA or gDNA derived from T cells, B-cell-depleted T cells, or PBMCs. Subjects who had been exposed to COVID-19, were actively infected with it, or had recovered from it provided the deeply sampled blood TCRbeta repertoires that made up the dataset. Sample metadata almost always included a de-identified subject ID, COVID-19 status, age in years and sex. Samples were obtained from the ongoing ImmuneRACE study (first 160 participants) and from over 1,000 subjects provided by 6 global collaborators. A freely available public database, intended as a resource for researchers studying the immune response to SARS-CoV-2, is where the repertoires were released.

Participants in the prospective study were aged roughly 18 to 89 years, lived in more than 20 United States geographic areas, and enrolled through a virtual design. In the prospective study, participants were assigned to cohorts based on the clinical history participants reported in a screening survey and a study questionnaire. For ImmuneRACE Cohort 3, a participant was defined as recovered based on two consecutive negative NP/OP PCR tests, clearance by a healthcare professional, or resolution of symptoms. In the prospective study, mobile phlebotomists collected whole blood, serum and a nasopharyngeal or oropharyngeal swab from each participant. Prospective study participants could optionally give additional blood draws and questionnaires over an approximately two-month period. Blood samples from the prospective study were shipped frozen or at room temperature prior to DNA extraction. TCRbeta CDR3 regions were amplified from genomic DNA by means of the immunoSEQ Assay, a bias-controlled multiplex PCR. The authors' analysis ran thus. Nucleated cell counts per sample were estimated from amplification of reference gene primers within the assay. To quantify the absolute abundance of each unique TCRbeta CDR3 rearrangement, sequence reads were collapsed and filtered. Productive Simpson clonality was computed per sample as the square root of Simpson's diversity index over productive rearrangements. In its TCRdb copy, this immuneACCESS table keeps in-frame sequences only and misses some clones. Where compared with another copy, unresolved V genes explain less than half of these, and the others have no known cause. V and J calls and clone size come straight from that table; D and trimming were deduced from the DNA. Here the sample has 120,000 or so clones; 80% to 85% occur a single time. About 4% of the sample is held by the ten biggest clonotypes.

Overall study outcomes, separate from this receptor: The amount of clinical and demographic metadata varied by source and participant and was provided uncurated.

CDR1 and CDR2 are read off the germline V gene as SGHTA and FQGNSA. Spanning cysteine to phenylalanine, the CDR3 consists of 15 amino acids. Of the read, only the CDR3 DNA is kept; its 45 bases are in frame from base 1. The germline ends are 12 bases apart after V is trimmed by 4 bases and J by 3 bases. Points on this clone: The specificity of this receptor is unknown. Base qualities are not at hand, and no much larger clone is one base apart.

This TCR came from a woman aged 30 to 39 who had recovered from COVID-19. The specimen was PBMCs or T cells enriched from blood (not recorded which). The rearrangement joined TRBV7-2 to TRBJ1-4; the D gene is perhaps TRBD1, from 6 matching bases. The encoded CDR3 is CASSSQKGANEKLFF. The DNA is as follows: TGTGCCAGCAGCTCCCAAAAGGGGGCTAATGAAAAACTGTTTTTT.